Listed below are T cell receptor beta chains from one sample, sequenced in a study of T cells in Graves' hyperthyroidism and ophthalmopathy. TCRdb passed the multiplex PCR reads through MiXCR, listing each CDR3 protein once. Of more than 350,000 distinct CDR3 sequences listed, about a sixth were seen once; the top ten hold around a third. The specimen sequenced was blood. The receptors derive from a woman aged 25 to 39 with Graves' hyperthyroidism that later progressed to Graves' ophthalmopathy. The CDR3 runs from the conserved cysteine through the conserved F or W. The D gene is left open where the match is weak. Expanded clones get a size class; other rows say once, few or many, or leave the size out.

V gene: TRBV5-6; J gene: TRBJ1-1; clone size: -; D gene: -; CDR3 length: 16; CDR3 DNA: TGTGCCAGCAGCTTGGGGGGTATAGGGGGAGACACTGAAGCTTTCTTT; CDR3 protein: CASSLGGIGGDTEAFF
V gene: TRBV18; J gene: TRBJ2-5; clone size: -; D gene: -; CDR3 length: 16; CDR3 DNA: TGTGCCAGCTCACCAATTAGTCTTCATTTAAAAGAGACCCAGTACTTC; CDR3 protein: CASSPISLHLKETQYF
V gene: TRBV2; J gene: TRBJ1-6; clone size: -; D gene: -; CDR3 length: 17; CDR3 DNA: TGTGCCAGCAGTGACCATCCCTGGGGGGGTCTTAATTCACCCCTCCACTTT; CDR3 protein: CASSDHPWGGLNSPLHF
V gene: TRBV7-9; J gene: TRBJ2-7; clone size: many; D gene: -; CDR3 length: 15; CDR3 DNA: TGTGCCAGCAGCCCCCAGGTTGGGGGAGGCTACGAGCAGTACTTC; CDR3 protein: CASSPQVGGGYEQYF
V gene: TRBV13; J gene: TRBJ2-3; clone size: few; D gene: -; CDR3 length: 17; CDR3 DNA: TGTGCCAGCAGCTCGCTCCTCCTAAAAGCTGGCACAGATACGCAGTATTTT; CDR3 protein: CASSSLLLKAGTDTQYF
V gene: TRBV10-2; J gene: TRBJ1-1; clone size: many; D gene: -; CDR3 length: 16; CDR3 DNA: TGCGCCAGCAGTGAGGTTGATCTCACAGCGAACACTGAAGCTTTCTTT; CDR3 protein: CASSEVDLTANTEAFF
V gene: TRBV25-1; J gene: TRBJ2-3; clone size: few; D gene: -; CDR3 length: 14; CDR3 DNA: TGTGCCAGCAGTGAGGGAGGAGTCACAGATACGCAGTATTTT; CDR3 protein: CASSEGGVTDTQYF
V gene: TRBV6-6; J gene: TRBJ1-1; clone size: many; D gene: -; CDR3 length: 17; CDR3 DNA: TGTGCCAGCAGTTACAGGCCAGAGGGGGTCCGGAACACTGAAGCTTTCTTT; CDR3 protein: CASSYRPEGVRNTEAFF
V gene: TRBV5-4; J gene: TRBJ1-6; clone size: -; D gene: -; CDR3 length: 12; CDR3 DNA: TGTGCCAGCAGCTTGGATTGGGCACCCCTCCACTTT; CDR3 protein: CASSLDWAPLHF
V gene: TRBV12-3/TRBV12-4; J gene: TRBJ1-2; clone size: many; D gene: -; CDR3 length: 11; CDR3 DNA: TGTGCCAGCAGTAGCAGGGGCGGCTACACCTTC; CDR3 protein: CASSSRGGYTF
V gene: TRBV20-1; J gene: TRBJ2-5; clone size: many; D gene: TRBD2; CDR3 length: 17; CDR3 DNA: TGCAGTGCCAGCGGGAAATGTTGGGTTGCGCTGGGAGAGACCCAGTACTTC; CDR3 protein: CSASGKCWVALGETQYF
V gene: TRBV30; J gene: TRBJ1-4; clone size: many; D gene: -; CDR3 length: 14; CDR3 DNA: TGTGCCTGGAGTGACACAGGGAGTTCGCGAAAACTGTTTTTT; CDR3 protein: CAWSDTGSSRKLFF
V gene: TRBV28; J gene: TRBJ2-3; clone size: many; D gene: -; CDR3 length: 14; CDR3 DNA: TGTGCCAGCCGTGGCCCGGCCGGCACAGATACGCAGTATTTT; CDR3 protein: CASRGPAGTDTQYF
V gene: TRBV4-1; J gene: TRBJ2-5; clone size: -; D gene: TRBD2; CDR3 length: 15; CDR3 DNA: TGCGCCAGCAGCCAAGTACCCGAGCGGGACGGGACCCAGTACTTC; CDR3 protein: CASSQVPERDGTQYF
V gene: TRBV7-8; J gene: TRBJ2-7; clone size: many; D gene: TRBD1; CDR3 length: 16; CDR3 DNA: TGTGCCAGCAGCTCCTCAGGGGACAGCAGCTCCTACGAGCAGTACTTC; CDR3 protein: CASSSSGDSSSYEQYF
V gene: TRBV5-1; J gene: TRBJ1-6; clone size: many; D gene: TRBD1; CDR3 length: 14; CDR3 DNA: TGCGCCAGCAGCTTTATCAGGGGGAGTTCACCCCTCCACTTT; CDR3 protein: CASSFIRGSSPLHF
V gene: TRBV27; J gene: TRBJ2-7; clone size: few; D gene: -; CDR3 length: 17; CDR3 DNA: TGTGCCAGCAGTCCAAACCCCCGGTTAGCGAGCAATCACGAGCAGTACTTC; CDR3 protein: CASSPNPRLASNHEQYF